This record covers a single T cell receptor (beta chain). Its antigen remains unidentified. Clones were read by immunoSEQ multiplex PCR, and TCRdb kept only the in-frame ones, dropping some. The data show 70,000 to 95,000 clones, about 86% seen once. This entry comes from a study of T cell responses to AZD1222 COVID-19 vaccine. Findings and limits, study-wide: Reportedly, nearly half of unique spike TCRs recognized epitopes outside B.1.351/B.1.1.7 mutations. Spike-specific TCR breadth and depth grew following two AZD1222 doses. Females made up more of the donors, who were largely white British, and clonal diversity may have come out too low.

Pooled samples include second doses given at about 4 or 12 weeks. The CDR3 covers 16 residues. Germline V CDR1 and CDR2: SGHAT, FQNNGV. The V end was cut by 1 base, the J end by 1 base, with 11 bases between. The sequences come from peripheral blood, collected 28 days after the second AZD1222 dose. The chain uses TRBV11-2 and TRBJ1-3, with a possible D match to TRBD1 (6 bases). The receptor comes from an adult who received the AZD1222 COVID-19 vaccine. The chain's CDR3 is CASSLGYTGSGNTIYF. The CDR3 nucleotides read TGTGCCAGCAGCTTAGGCTACACAGGGTCTGGAAACACCATATATTTT.